The rows below give T cell receptor beta chains drawn from one sample of a study of blood T cell repertoires in COVID-19. Some clones are missing from TCRdb's copy, which holds only in-frame ones; the method was immunoSEQ multiplex PCR. The repertoire holds fewer than 60,000 clones, with 70% to 85% as singletons. Specimen: peripheral blood. The source of these receptors is a man in his sixties with acute or convalescent COVID-19. Both conserved end residues are part of each CDR3. The D gene is left open where the match is weak. Clone size is stated in some rows and not others, as once, few, many or a class when expanded.

V	J	size	D	CDR3	DNA
TRBV5-5	TRBJ1-2	-	TRBD1	CASSLSYSGQGGGYTF	TGTGCCAGCAGCTTATCCTATTCCGGACAGGGAGGAGGCTACACCTTC
TRBV4-1	TRBJ2-7	few	-	CASSQEQVSYEQYF	TGCGCCAGCAGCCAAGAACAGGTTTCCTACGAGCAGTACTTC
TRBV9	TRBJ2-7	-	TRBD1	CASSLNPGQGAYEQYF	TGTGCCAGCAGCCTCAATCCGGGACAGGGGGCCTACGAGCAGTACTTC
TRBV6-5	TRBJ1-2	-	-	CASRNPGLNYGYTF	TGTGCCAGCAGAAACCCCGGACTCAACTATGGCTACACCTTC
TRBV30	TRBJ1-1	-	-	CAWSVFRDSEAFF	TGTGCCTGGAGTGTCTTCAGAGACAGTGAAGCTTTCTTT
TRBV7-8	TRBJ2-5	-	TRBD2	CASSLGGGEAKTQYF	TGTGCCAGCAGCTTAGGGGGGGGAGAGGCAAAGACCCAGTACTTC
TRBV4-1	TRBJ1-4	-	-	CASSQEVPRGEKLFF	TGCGCCAGCAGCCAAGAAGTTCCTAGAGGTGAAAAACTGTTTTTT
TRBV6-1	TRBJ2-7	-	-	CASSDGWTTGPYEQYF	TGTGCCAGCAGTGATGGTTGGACAACTGGGCCCTACGAGCAGTACTTC
TRBV6-2/TRBV6-3	TRBJ2-5	-	TRBD2	CASSRGLAKETQYF	TGTGCCAGCAGCCGGGGACTAGCGAAGGAGACCCAGTACTTC
TRBV7-3	TRBJ2-1	few	-	CASSFDIDNEQFF	TGTGCCAGCAGCTTCGACATAGACAATGAGCAGTTCTTC
TRBV5-1	TRBJ1-5	few	-	CASSLAGGGQPQHF	TGCGCCAGCAGCTTGGCGGGGGGCGGTCAGCCCCAGCATTTT
TRBV19	TRBJ2-3	-	TRBD1	CATRDRGEVDTQYF	TGTGCCACCCGGGACAGGGGGGAAGTAGATACGCAGTATTTT
TRBV6-2/TRBV6-3	TRBJ1-1	-	-	CASSPSVMNTEAFF	TGTGCCAGCAGTCCCTCGGTAATGAACACTGAAGCTTTCTTT
TRBV13	TRBJ2-1	-	-	CASSLRGYSYNEQFF	TGTGCCAGCAGCTTACGGGGGTACTCCTACAATGAGCAGTTCTTC
TRBV4-1	TRBJ2-7	-	-	CASSQGPRGLQPRVQYF	TGCGCCAGCAGCCAAGGGCCCCGCGGTCTGCAGCCCCGAGTGCAGTACTTC
TRBV25-1	TRBJ2-6	-	TRBD2	CASSESAGEGSGANVLTF	TGTGCCAGCAGTGAATCAGCCGGGGAGGGATCTGGGGCCAACGTCCTGACTTTC
TRBV29-1	TRBJ2-5	-	TRBD1	CSGTGWEETQYF	TGCAGCGGGACAGGGTGGGAAGAGACCCAGTACTTC
TRBV11-2	TRBJ1-1	-	TRBD1	CASSSFRPGQGLYEAFF	TGTGCCAGCAGCTCATTTAGGCCGGGACAGGGGTTATATGAAGCTTTCTTT
TRBV29-1	TRBJ1-1	-	TRBD1	CSVRGQGITEAFF	TGCAGCGTAAGGGGACAGGGAATCACTGAAGCTTTCTTT
TRBV12-3/TRBV12-4	TRBJ1-2	-	-	CAGYRDGSRGYTF	TGTGCCGGGTACCGGGACGGGAGTAGAGGCTACACCTTC
TRBV5-1	TRBJ2-5	-	TRBD1	CASSAGTGEETQYF	TGCGCCAGCAGCGCGGGGACAGGGGAAGAGACCCAGTACTTC
TRBV12-3/TRBV12-4	TRBJ2-5	-	-	CASTLQGGETQYF	TGTGCCAGCACTTTACAGGGAGGAGAGACCCAGTACTTC
TRBV19	TRBJ1-1	once	TRBD1	CASTPGTAHEAFF	TGTGCCAGTACCCCCGGGACAGCGCATGAAGCTTTCTTT
TRBV7-7	TRBJ2-1	-	-	CASSITLGPDYNEQFF	TGTGCCAGCAGCATTACCCTGGGGCCAGACTACAATGAGCAGTTCTTC
TRBV27	TRBJ2-3	-	TRBD2	CASRGWEGDTQYF	TGTGCCAGCAGAGGTTGGGAGGGAGATACGCAGTATTTT
TRBV11-2	TRBJ2-1	-	-	CASSLLGGRSYNEQFF	TGTGCCAGCAGCTTACTGGGGGGGCGCTCCTACAATGAGCAGTTCTTC
TRBV7-2	TRBJ2-7	-	TRBD2	CASSYTSGGASEQYF	TGTGCCAGCAGCTATACTAGCGGGGGGGCCAGCGAGCAGTACTTC
TRBV20-1	TRBJ2-6	-	-	CSASPDFSGANVLTF	TGCAGTGCTAGTCCGGACTTCTCTGGGGCCAACGTCCTGACTTTC
TRBV2	TRBJ1-5	-	-	CASAGGNQPQHF	TGTGCCAGCGCGGGAGGCAATCAGCCCCAGCATTTT
TRBV2	TRBJ1-5	-	-	CASSYEGVGSNQPQHF	TGTGCCAGCAGTTATGAGGGTGTGGGGAGCAATCAGCCCCAGCATTTT
TRBV7-6	TRBJ1-1	-	-	CASSLDGWGRREAFF	TGTGCCAGCAGCTTAGACGGCTGGGGGCGTAGGGAAGCTTTCTTT
TRBV6-6	TRBJ1-1	-	-	CASSYEVRVQNTEAFF	TGTGCCAGCAGTTATGAGGTCAGGGTTCAGAACACTGAAGCTTTCTTT
TRBV18	TRBJ2-7	-	TRBD1	CASSADREREEYF	TGTGCCAGCTCTGCGGACAGGGAGAGGGAGGAGTACTTC
TRBV11-2	TRBJ2-7	-	-	CASSRGTFYEQYF	TGTGCCAGCAGCCGCGGGACTTTCTACGAGCAGTACTTC
TRBV5-6	TRBJ1-5	once	-	CASSLTGILNQPQHF	TGTGCCAGCAGCTTGACAGGGATCTTAAATCAGCCCCAGCATTTT
TRBV13	TRBJ2-3	-	TRBD2	CASTGTTDTDTQYF	TGTGCCAGCACGGGGACTACCGACACAGATACGCAGTATTTT
TRBV4-1	TRBJ2-7	-	TRBD1	CASSRRGQGGDEQYF	TGCGCCAGCAGTCGAAGGGGACAGGGTGGAGACGAGCAGTACTTC
TRBV6-5	TRBJ2-2	-	-	CASSRDTNTGELFF	TGTGCCAGCAGCCGGGACACCAACACCGGGGAGCTGTTTTTT
TRBV9	TRBJ2-3	-	TRBD1	CASSPRVGTGAPDTQYF	TGTGCCAGCAGCCCCCGAGTGGGGACAGGGGCCCCAGATACGCAGTATTTT
TRBV4-2	TRBJ1-1	-	-	CASSQVTGSHKGNTEAFF	TGTGCCAGCAGCCAAGTAACCGGGTCTCACAAAGGGAACACTGAAGCTTTCTTT
TRBV11-3	TRBJ2-7	-	TRBD1	CASSSGEQGVREQYF	TGTGCCAGCAGCTCAGGGGAACAGGGGGTGAGGGAGCAGTACTTC
TRBV24-1	TRBJ1-5	-	TRBD1	CAIQGQPNQPQHF	TGTGCCATACAGGGACAGCCCAATCAGCCCCAGCATTTT
TRBV9	TRBJ1-1	-	TRBD1	CASSPGQGASNTEAFF	TGTGCCAGCAGCCCGGGACAGGGGGCTTCCAACACTGAAGCTTTCTTT